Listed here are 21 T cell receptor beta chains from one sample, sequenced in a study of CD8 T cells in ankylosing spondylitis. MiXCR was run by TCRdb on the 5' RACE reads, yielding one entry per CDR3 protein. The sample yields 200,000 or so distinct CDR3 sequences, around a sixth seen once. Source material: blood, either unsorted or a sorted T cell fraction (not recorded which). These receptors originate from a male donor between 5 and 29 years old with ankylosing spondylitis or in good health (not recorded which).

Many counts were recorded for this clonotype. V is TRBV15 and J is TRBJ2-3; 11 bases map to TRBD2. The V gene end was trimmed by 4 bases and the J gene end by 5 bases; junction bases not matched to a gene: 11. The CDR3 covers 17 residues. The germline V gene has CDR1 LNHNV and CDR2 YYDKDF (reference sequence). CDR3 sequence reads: CATSNRMASGRRDTQYF. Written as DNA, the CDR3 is TGTGCCACCAGCAACCGCATGGCTAGCGGGAGGAGAGATACGCAGTATTTT.

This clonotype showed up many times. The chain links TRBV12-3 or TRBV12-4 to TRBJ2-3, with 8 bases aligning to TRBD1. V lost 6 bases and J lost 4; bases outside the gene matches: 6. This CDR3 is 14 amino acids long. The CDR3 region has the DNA TGTGCCAGCAGCAAGGGGACAGGACCAGATACGCAGTATTTT. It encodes CASSKGTGPDTQYF.

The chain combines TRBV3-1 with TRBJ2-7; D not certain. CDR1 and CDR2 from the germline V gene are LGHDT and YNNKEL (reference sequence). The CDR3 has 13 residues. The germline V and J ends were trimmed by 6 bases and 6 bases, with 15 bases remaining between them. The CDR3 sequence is CASSRSVSREQYV. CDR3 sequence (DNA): TGTGCCAGCAGTCGATCCGTCTCGCGCGAGCAGTACGTC.

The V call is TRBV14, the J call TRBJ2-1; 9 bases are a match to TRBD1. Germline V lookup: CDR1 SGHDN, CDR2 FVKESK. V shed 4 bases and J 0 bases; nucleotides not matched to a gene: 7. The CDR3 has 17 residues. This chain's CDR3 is CASSRWPGQGSYNEQFF. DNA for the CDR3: TGTGCCAGCAGCCGCTGGCCGGGACAGGGCTCCTACAATGAGCAGTTCTTC.

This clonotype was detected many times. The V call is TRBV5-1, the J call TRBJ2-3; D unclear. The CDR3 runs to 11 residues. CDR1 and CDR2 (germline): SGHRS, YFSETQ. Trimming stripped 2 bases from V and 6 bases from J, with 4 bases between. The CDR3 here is CASSFGDTQYF. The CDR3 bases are TGCGCCAGCAGCTTCGGGGATACGCAGTATTTT.

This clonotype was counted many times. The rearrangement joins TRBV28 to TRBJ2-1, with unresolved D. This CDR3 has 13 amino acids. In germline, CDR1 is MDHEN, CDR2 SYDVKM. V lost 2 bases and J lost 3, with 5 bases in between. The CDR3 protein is CASSLASYNEQFF. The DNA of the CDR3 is TGTGCCAGCAGTTTAGCCAGCTACAATGAGCAGTTCTTC.

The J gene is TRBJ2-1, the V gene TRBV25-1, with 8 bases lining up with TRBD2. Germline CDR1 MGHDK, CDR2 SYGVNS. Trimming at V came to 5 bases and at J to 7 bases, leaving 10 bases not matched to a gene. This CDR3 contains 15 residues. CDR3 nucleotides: TGTGCCAGCAGTAAAAGCGGGAGTGCAACTAATGAGCAGTTCTTC. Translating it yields CASSKSGSATNEQFF.

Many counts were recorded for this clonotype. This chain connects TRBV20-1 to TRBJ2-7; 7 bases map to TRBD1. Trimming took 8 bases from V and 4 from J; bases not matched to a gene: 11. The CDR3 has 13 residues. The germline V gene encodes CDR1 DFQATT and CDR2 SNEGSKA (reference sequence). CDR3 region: CSTKDRNFYEQYF. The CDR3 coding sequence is TGCAGTACAAAGGACAGGAACTTTTACGAGCAGTACTTC.

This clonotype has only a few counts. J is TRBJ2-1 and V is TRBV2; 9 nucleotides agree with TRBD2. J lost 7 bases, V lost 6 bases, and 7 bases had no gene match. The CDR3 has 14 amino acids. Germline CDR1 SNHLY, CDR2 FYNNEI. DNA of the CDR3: TGTGCCAGCAGCCTTAGCGGGGGAGGAAATGAGCAGTTCTTC. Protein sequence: CASSLSGGGNEQFF.

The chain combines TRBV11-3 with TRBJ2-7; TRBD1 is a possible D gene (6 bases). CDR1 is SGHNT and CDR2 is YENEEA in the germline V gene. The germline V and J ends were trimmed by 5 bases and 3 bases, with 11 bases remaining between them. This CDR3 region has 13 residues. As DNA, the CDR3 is TGTGCCAGCAGCAGCGGACAGAACTACGAGCAGTACTTC. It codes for CASSSGQNYEQYF.

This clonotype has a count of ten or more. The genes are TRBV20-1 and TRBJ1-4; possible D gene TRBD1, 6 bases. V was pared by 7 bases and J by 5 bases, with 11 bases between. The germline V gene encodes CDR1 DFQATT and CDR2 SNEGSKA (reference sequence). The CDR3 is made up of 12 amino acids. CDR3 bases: TGCAGTGTAATTACAGGGAATGAAAAACTGTTTTTT. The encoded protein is CSVITGNEKLFF.

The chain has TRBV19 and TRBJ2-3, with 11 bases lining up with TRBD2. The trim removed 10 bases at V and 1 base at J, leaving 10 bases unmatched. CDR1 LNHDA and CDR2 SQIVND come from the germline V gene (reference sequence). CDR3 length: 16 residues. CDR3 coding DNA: TGTGCCACTTCTATCCGACTAGCGGGACGCACAGATACGCAGTATTTT. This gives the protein CATSIRLAGRTDTQYF.

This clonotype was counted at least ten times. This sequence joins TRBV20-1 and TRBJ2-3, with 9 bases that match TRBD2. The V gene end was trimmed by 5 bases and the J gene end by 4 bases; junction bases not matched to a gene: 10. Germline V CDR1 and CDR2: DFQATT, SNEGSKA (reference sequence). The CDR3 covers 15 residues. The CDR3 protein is CSARPGLAGSDTQYF. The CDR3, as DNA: TGCAGTGCTCGCCCGGGACTAGCCGGGTCAGATACGCAGTATTTT.

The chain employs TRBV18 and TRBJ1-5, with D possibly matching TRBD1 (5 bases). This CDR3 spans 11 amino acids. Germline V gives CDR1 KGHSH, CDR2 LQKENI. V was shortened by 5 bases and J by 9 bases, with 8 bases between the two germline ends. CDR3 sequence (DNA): TGTGCCAGCTCAGCGCAGGGGCCCCAGCATTTT. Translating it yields CASSAQGPQHF.

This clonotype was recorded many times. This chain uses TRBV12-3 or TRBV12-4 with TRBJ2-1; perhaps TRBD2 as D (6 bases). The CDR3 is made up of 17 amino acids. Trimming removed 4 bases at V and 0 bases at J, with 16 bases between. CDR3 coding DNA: TGTGCCAGCAGTTCATCACTAGCTCCGAGCTCCTACAATGAGCAGTTCTTC. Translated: CASSSSLAPSSYNEQFF.

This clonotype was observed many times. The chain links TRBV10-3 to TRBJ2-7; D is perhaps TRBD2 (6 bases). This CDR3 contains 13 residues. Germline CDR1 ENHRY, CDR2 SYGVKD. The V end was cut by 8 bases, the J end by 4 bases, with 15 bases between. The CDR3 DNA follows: TGTGCCATCCGCGGGGCTGTGGGGTACGAGCAGTACTTC. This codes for CAIRGAVGYEQYF.

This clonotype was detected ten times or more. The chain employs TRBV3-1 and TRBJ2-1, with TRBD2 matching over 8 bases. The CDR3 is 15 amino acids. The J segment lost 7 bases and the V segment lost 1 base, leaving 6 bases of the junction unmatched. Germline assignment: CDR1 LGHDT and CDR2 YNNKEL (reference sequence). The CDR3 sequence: CASSQAPGGRNEQFF. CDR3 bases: TGTGCCAGCAGCCAAGCCCCGGGAGGGAGGAATGAGCAGTTCTTC.

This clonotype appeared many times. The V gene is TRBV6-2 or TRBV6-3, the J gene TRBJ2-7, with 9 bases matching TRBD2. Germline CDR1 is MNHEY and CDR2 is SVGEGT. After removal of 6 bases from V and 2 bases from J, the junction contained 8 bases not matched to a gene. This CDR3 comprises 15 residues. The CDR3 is CASSTPAGGTYEQYF. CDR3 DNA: TGTGCCAGCAGCACCCCTGCGGGAGGGACCTACGAGCAGTACTTC.

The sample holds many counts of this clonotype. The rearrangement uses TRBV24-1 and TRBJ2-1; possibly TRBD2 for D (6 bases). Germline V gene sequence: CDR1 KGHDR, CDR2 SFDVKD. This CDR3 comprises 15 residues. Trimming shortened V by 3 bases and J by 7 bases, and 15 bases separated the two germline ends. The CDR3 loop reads CATSDTLGRENEQFF. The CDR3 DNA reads TGTGCCACCAGTGATACCCTAGGGCGGGAAAATGAGCAGTTCTTC.

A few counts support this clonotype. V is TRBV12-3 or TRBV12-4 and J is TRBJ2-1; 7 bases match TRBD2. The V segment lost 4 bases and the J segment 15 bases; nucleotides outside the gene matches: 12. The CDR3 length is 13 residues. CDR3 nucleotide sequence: TGTGCCAGCAGTTCAGGACCTCGACTAGCATGGTTCTTC. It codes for CASSSGPRLAWFF.

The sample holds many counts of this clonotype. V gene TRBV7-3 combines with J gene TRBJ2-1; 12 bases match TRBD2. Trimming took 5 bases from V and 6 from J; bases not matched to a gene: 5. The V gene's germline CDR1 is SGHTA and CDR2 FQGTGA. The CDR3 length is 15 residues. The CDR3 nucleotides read TGTGCCAGCAGCCCCCCGGGACTAGCGGGCAATGAGCAGTTCTTC. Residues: CASSPPGLAGNEQFF.